A single sample gave rise to the 8 T cell receptor beta chains below, sequenced in a study of graft-versus-host responses after intestinal transplantation. Here immunoSEQ multiplex PCR was the method, and the copy in TCRdb shows in-frame clones only, minus some. This repertoire shows some 130,000 clones, over 80% found once; its top ten account for more than 0.1%. These TCRs' antigens remain unknown. The sample consisted of unstimulated CD4+ T cells sorted from spleen or lymph node cells, taken before intestinal transplant. The receptors originated from a human donor who received an intestinal transplant.

V and J are TRBV7-9 and TRBJ2-7, with D perhaps matching TRBD2 (5 bases). Germline CDR1 reads SEHNR; CDR2 reads FQNEAQ (reference sequence). Trimming took 3 bases from V and 7 from J, leaving 16 bases between them. The CDR3 consists of 14 residues. CDR3 DNA sequence: TGTGCCAGCAGCTTTGGGAGTAAGGGCCTGGAGCAGTACTTC. It codes for CASSFGSKGLEQYF. The full variable domain, with the rest looked up from reference TRBV7-9 and TRBJ2-7, is DTGVSQNPRHKITKRGQNVTFRCDPISEHNRLYWYRQTLGQGPEFLTYFQNEAQLEKSRLLSDRFSAERPKGSFSTLEIQRTEQGDSAMYLCASSFGSKGLEQYFGPGTRLTVT.

This chain uses TRBV6-1 with TRBJ2-7; D ambiguous. The CDR3 loop spans 11 amino acids. The germline gives CDR1 MNHNS, CDR2 SASEGT. With 3 bases removed from V and 3 bases from J, the gap between germline ends came to 3 bases. The CDR3 loop is CASSDNYEQYF. CDR3 coding DNA: TGTGCCAGCAGTGACAACTACGAGCAGTACTTC.

J is TRBJ2-6 and V is TRBV28; 7 bases map to TRBD1. The CDR3 extends over 14 amino acids. V lost 7 bases, J lost 3 bases, and 3 bases stayed unmatched. Germline V CDR1 and CDR2: MDHEN, SYDVKM. The CDR3 protein is CASKGALGANVLTF. DNA for the CDR3: TGTGCCAGCAAGGGGGCGCTTGGGGCCAACGTCCTGACTTTC.

CDR3 sequence: CASSGGTGGTEAFF. The CDR3 DNA reads as TGTGCCAGCAGCGGAGGGACAGGGGGCACTGAAGCTTTCTTT. V gene TRBV9 combines with J gene TRBJ1-1; the match to TRBD1 covers 11 bases. Trimming took 3 bases from V and 4 from J; bases not matched to a gene: 2. The CDR3 covers 14 residues. The germline V gene encodes CDR1 SGDLS and CDR2 YYNGEE.

V usage is TRBV5-1 and J usage is TRBJ2-1; 9 bases agree with TRBD1. From germline, CDR1 is SGHRS and CDR2 YFSETQ. The CDR3 consists of 16 residues. The trim removed 0 bases at V and 9 bases at J, leaving 10 bases unmatched. The CDR3 DNA follows: TGCGCCAGCAGCTTGGCCCCGGGACAGGGTCCTGGTGAGCAGTTCTTC. This encodes CASSLAPGQGPGEQFF.

This clone is a singleton in its sample. One end of the junction fails to match germline, which may point to a read error. This chain's CDR3 is CAWSRGGSSYGQYF. The CDR3 nucleotides are TGTGCCTGGAGTCGGGGCGGGAGCTCCTACGGGCAGTACTTC. The V gene is TRBV30, the J gene TRBJ2-7; 7 bases align to TRBD2. Germline V gene sequence: CDR1 GTSNPN, CDR2 SVGIG (reference sequence). CDR3 length: 14 amino acids. Using reference TRBV30 and TRBJ2-7 for the parts outside the CDR3, the full variable domain is SQTIHQWPATLVQPVGSPLSLECTVEGTSNPNLYWYRQAAGRGLQLLFYSVGIGQISSEVPQNLSASRPQDRQFILSSKKLLLSDSGFYLCAWSRGGSSYGQYFGPGTRLTVT.

The chain is built from TRBV6-6 and TRBJ1-3, with D maybe TRBD1 (5 bases). Germline V gene sequence: CDR1 MNHNY, CDR2 SVGAGI (reference sequence). There are 12 residues in the CDR3. The V gene lost 8 bases and the J gene lost 4 bases, with 9 bases spanning the gap. In DNA, the CDR3 is TGTGCCAGCTCTCAGGGAGGAAACACCATATATTTT. Translation gives CASSQGGNTIYF.

The chain couples TRBV5-1 to TRBJ2-5, with 8 nucleotides matching TRBD2. The CDR3 length is 14 residues. V was pared by 3 bases and J by 5 bases, with 6 bases of the junction left unmatched. Per the germline V gene, CDR1 is SGHRS and CDR2 is YFSETQ. CDR3 loop: CASSWGAGEETQYF. As DNA, the CDR3 is TGCGCCAGCAGCTGGGGAGCGGGAGAGGAGACCCAGTACTTC.